This T cell receptor (beta chain) was profiled in a study of T cell changes during pregnancy in multiple sclerosis. Data came from immunoSEQ multiplex PCR; TCRdb stores just in-frame clones and leaves some out. The table includes roughly 64,000 clones, approximately 90% detected once. Germline CDR1 SEHNR, CDR2 FQNEAQ (reference sequence). This CDR3 contains 15 residues. Deletions cut 1 base from V and 7 bases from J, with 16 bases between. The chain employs TRBV7-9 and TRBJ1-2; TRBD1 might be the D (5 bases). The material sequenced was peripheral blood, taken in the second trimester of pregnancy. This receptor was taken from a female donor with multiple sclerosis, enrolled in a pregnancy study. CDR3 protein: CASSLDWGPLGGYTF. CDR3 in DNA: TGTGCCAGCAGCTTAGATTGGGGCCCGTTGGGTGGCTACACCTTC.